This is a list of T cell receptor beta chains from one sample in a study of cytomegalovirus exposure and HLA in healthy donors. The assay was immunoSEQ multiplex PCR, and TCRdb's table has in-frame clones only and misses some. In the table there are about 130,000 clones, roughly 88% of which are singletons. Sequencing was performed on PBMCs. Source of these receptors: a middle-aged man in good health and CMV-seronegative. The CDR3 runs from the conserved cysteine through the conserved F or W. The order of the fields is V gene, D gene, J gene, clone size, CDR3 protein, CDR3 DNA. A D gene is named only where the DNA matches it firmly. Some rows mark clone size as missing; the rest say once, few, many or name a class of expanded clone.

v_gene: TRBV9
d_gene: -
j_gene: TRBJ1-4
abundance: few
CDR3aa: CASSVGTAENEKLFF
CDR3nt: TGTGCCAGCAGCGTAGGCACAGCGGAGAATGAAAAACTGTTTTTT

v_gene: TRBV4-2
d_gene: TRBD2
j_gene: TRBJ2-5
abundance: -
CDR3aa: CASSQGLAGGETQYF
CDR3nt: TGTGCCAGCAGCCAAGGACTAGCGGGGGGGGAGACCCAGTACTTC

v_gene: TRBV30
d_gene: TRBD1
j_gene: TRBJ2-3
abundance: -
CDR3aa: CAWRENRPGQITDTQYF
CDR3nt: TGTGCCTGGAGGGAGAACCGACCGGGACAGATAACAGATACGCAGTATTTT

v_gene: TRBV2
d_gene: TRBD1
j_gene: TRBJ1-2
abundance: -
CDR3aa: CASSALTGDGYTF
CDR3nt: TGTGCCAGCAGTGCTTTGACAGGGGACGGCTACACCTTC

v_gene: TRBV6-1
d_gene: -
j_gene: TRBJ2-2
abundance: -
CDR3aa: CASSGLIGTLNTGELFF
CDR3nt: TGTGCCAGCAGTGGACTCATCGGGACATTGAACACCGGGGAGCTGTTTTTT

v_gene: TRBV2
d_gene: TRBD1
j_gene: TRBJ1-1
abundance: -
CDR3aa: CASTLDRGDTEAFF
CDR3nt: TGTGCCAGCACTTTGGACAGGGGGGACACTGAAGCTTTCTTT

v_gene: TRBV9
d_gene: TRBD1
j_gene: TRBJ2-7
abundance: -
CDR3aa: CASSYEGAADEQYF
CDR3nt: TGTGCCAGCAGTTATGAGGGGGCGGCCGACGAGCAGTACTTC

v_gene: TRBV4-1
d_gene: -
j_gene: TRBJ2-1
abundance: -
CDR3aa: CASSQVAGYSYNEQFF
CDR3nt: TGCGCCAGCAGCCAGGTCGCCGGTTACTCCTACAATGAGCAGTTCTTC

v_gene: TRBV30
d_gene: -
j_gene: TRBJ1-6
abundance: -
CDR3aa: CAWSVSVRSPLHF
CDR3nt: TGTGCCTGGAGTGTATCCGTCAGATCACCCCTCCACTTT

v_gene: TRBV6-1
d_gene: -
j_gene: TRBJ2-5
abundance: -
CDR3aa: CASSAPRDDQAATQYF
CDR3nt: TGTGCCAGCAGTGCCCCCCGCGATGACCAAGCGGCGACCCAGTACTTC

v_gene: TRBV14
d_gene: -
j_gene: TRBJ1-1
abundance: -
CDR3aa: CASSRQWNTEAFF
CDR3nt: TGTGCCAGCAGCCGACAGTGGAACACTGAAGCTTTCTTT

v_gene: TRBV7-9
d_gene: -
j_gene: TRBJ2-2
abundance: few
CDR3aa: CASSLQGTGELFF
CDR3nt: TGTGCCAGCAGCCTACAGGGCACCGGGGAGCTGTTTTTT

v_gene: TRBV29-1
d_gene: -
j_gene: TRBJ2-6
abundance: -
CDR3aa: CSVDGSSSGANVLTF
CDR3nt: TGCAGCGTTGATGGCAGTTCCTCTGGGGCCAACGTCCTGACTTTC

v_gene: TRBV5-1
d_gene: -
j_gene: TRBJ2-7
abundance: -
CDR3aa: CASSFIRDYEQYF
CDR3nt: TGCGCCAGCAGCTTCATCAGGGACTACGAGCAGTACTTC

v_gene: TRBV18
d_gene: TRBD1
j_gene: TRBJ1-2
abundance: -
CDR3aa: CASSPGRGDGYTF
CDR3nt: TGTGCCAGCTCACCAGGCAGGGGGGATGGCTACACCTTC

v_gene: TRBV6-1
d_gene: -
j_gene: TRBJ2-7
abundance: -
CDR3aa: CASSEGPAYEQYF
CDR3nt: TGTGCCAGCAGTGAGGGGCCCGCCTACGAGCAGTACTTC

v_gene: TRBV15
d_gene: TRBD1
j_gene: TRBJ1-4
abundance: -
CDR3aa: CATRLDRGKLFF
CDR3nt: TGTGCCACCAGGTTGGACAGGGGGAAACTGTTTTTT

v_gene: TRBV19
d_gene: -
j_gene: TRBJ2-1
abundance: few
CDR3aa: CASILGHNEQFF
CDR3nt: TGTGCCAGTATCTTGGGGCACAATGAGCAGTTCTTC

v_gene: TRBV5-8
d_gene: TRBD1
j_gene: TRBJ2-7
abundance: -
CDR3aa: CASSEGQAYEQYF
CDR3nt: TGTGCCAGCAGCGAGGGACAGGCGTACGAGCAGTACTTC

v_gene: TRBV6-5
d_gene: -
j_gene: TRBJ2-3
abundance: -
CDR3aa: CASSSASVDTQYF
CDR3nt: TGTGCCAGCAGTTCAGCTAGCGTAGATACGCAGTATTTT

v_gene: TRBV5-1
d_gene: TRBD2
j_gene: TRBJ2-1
abundance: -
CDR3aa: CASSPSGGAAEQFF
CDR3nt: TGCGCCAGCAGCCCAAGCGGGGGGGCCGCGGAGCAGTTCTTC

v_gene: TRBV19
d_gene: -
j_gene: TRBJ2-3
abundance: -
CDR3aa: CASSPRSETDTQYF
CDR3nt: TGTGCCAGTAGTCCCCGGAGCGAGACAGATACGCAGTATTTT

v_gene: TRBV7-9
d_gene: -
j_gene: TRBJ1-2
abundance: -
CDR3aa: CASSLARGDYYGYTF
CDR3nt: TGTGCCAGCAGCTTAGCGCGGGGGGACTACTATGGCTACACCTTC

v_gene: TRBV27
d_gene: TRBD1
j_gene: TRBJ2-7
abundance: -
CDR3aa: CASSSAGTGYREQYF
CDR3nt: TGTGCCAGCAGTTCCGCCGGGACAGGGTATCGGGAGCAGTACTTC

v_gene: TRBV6-1
d_gene: -
j_gene: TRBJ1-6
abundance: -
CDR3aa: CASGLDGLNSPLHF
CDR3nt: TGTGCCAGCGGACTGGACGGACTTAATTCACCCCTCCACTTT

v_gene: TRBV6-5
d_gene: -
j_gene: TRBJ1-1
abundance: -
CDR3aa: CASTAAGGNTEAFF
CDR3nt: TGTGCCAGCACAGCGGCAGGAGGGAACACTGAAGCTTTCTTT

v_gene: TRBV4-1
d_gene: -
j_gene: TRBJ2-7
abundance: -
CDR3aa: CASSQDQTAYEQYF
CDR3nt: TGCGCCAGCAGCCAAGATCAGACAGCCTACGAGCAGTACTTC

v_gene: TRBV7-3
d_gene: TRBD2
j_gene: TRBJ2-7
abundance: once
CDR3aa: CASSLGLAGSYEQYF
CDR3nt: TGTGCCAGCAGCTTGGGACTAGCGGGGTCCTACGAGCAGTACTTC

v_gene: TRBV6-1
d_gene: TRBD1
j_gene: TRBJ2-7
abundance: once
CDR3aa: CAARDRYTYEQYF
CDR3nt: TGTGCCGCGAGGGACAGGTATACCTACGAGCAGTACTTC

v_gene: TRBV2
d_gene: -
j_gene: TRBJ2-1
abundance: -
CDR3aa: CASSVSGNEQFF
CDR3nt: TGTGCCAGCAGTGTTTCCGGGAATGAGCAGTTCTTC

v_gene: TRBV7-2
d_gene: TRBD2
j_gene: TRBJ2-5
abundance: -
CDR3aa: CASNSTSRETQYF
CDR3nt: TGTGCCAGCAACTCGACTAGCAGAGAGACCCAGTACTTC

v_gene: TRBV5-1
d_gene: -
j_gene: TRBJ1-1
abundance: -
CDR3aa: CASSEHPNTEAFF
CDR3nt: TGCGCCAGCAGTGAACACCCGAACACTGAAGCTTTCTTT

v_gene: TRBV5-1
d_gene: -
j_gene: TRBJ2-7
abundance: -
CDR3aa: CASALGQMNYEQYF
CDR3nt: TGCGCCAGCGCTCTGGGGCAGATGAACTACGAGCAGTACTTC

v_gene: TRBV7-6
d_gene: TRBD1
j_gene: TRBJ1-2
abundance: -
CDR3aa: CASSPDRGHYGYTF
CDR3nt: TGTGCCAGCAGCCCGGACAGGGGGCACTATGGCTACACCTTC

v_gene: TRBV30
d_gene: TRBD1
j_gene: TRBJ1-5
abundance: -
CDR3aa: CAWADRANQPQHF
CDR3nt: TGTGCCTGGGCCGACAGGGCGAATCAGCCCCAGCATTTT

v_gene: TRBV4-1
d_gene: TRBD1
j_gene: TRBJ1-1
abundance: -
CDR3aa: CASSGQGAEAFF
CDR3nt: TGCGCCAGCAGCGGACAGGGAGCTGAAGCTTTCTTT

v_gene: TRBV2
d_gene: -
j_gene: TRBJ2-1
abundance: -
CDR3aa: CAGGSYLGGARLSEQFF
CDR3nt: TGTGCCGGGGGTAGTTACTTAGGGGGGGCCCGGTTGAGTGAGCAGTTCTTC